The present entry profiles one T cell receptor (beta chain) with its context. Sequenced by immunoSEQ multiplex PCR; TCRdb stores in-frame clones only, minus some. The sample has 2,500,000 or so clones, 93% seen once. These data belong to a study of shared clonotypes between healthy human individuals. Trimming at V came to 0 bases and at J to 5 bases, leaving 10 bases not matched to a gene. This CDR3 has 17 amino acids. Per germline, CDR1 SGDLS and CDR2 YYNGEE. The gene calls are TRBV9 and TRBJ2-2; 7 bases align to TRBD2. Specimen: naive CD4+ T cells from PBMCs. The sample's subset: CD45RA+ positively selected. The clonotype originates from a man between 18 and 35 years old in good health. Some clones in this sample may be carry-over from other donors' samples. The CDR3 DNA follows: TGTGCCAGCAGCGTAGTGGAAAGCGGGGCAAGGACCGGGGAGCTGTTTTTT. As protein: CASSVVESGARTGELFF.